This T cell receptor (beta chain) was identified in a study of T-cell memory formation after mild COVID-19. Whole-study context: The TCR clusters were mostly specific to one donor.

Constant-segment-primed 5'RACE gave TCR alpha and TCR beta cDNA libraries with sample barcodes and UMIs. TCRdb reanalysed the 5' RACE reads using MiXCR and keeps one entry per CDR3 protein. The table has 180,000 or so distinct CDR3 sequences, 11% seen once. Whole-study results and caveats: Contracting clones from day 15 to 85 showed balanced CD4/CD8; later expanders favored CD4+.

Germline V gene sequence: CDR1 LGHNA, CDR2 YNFKEQ. The V and J ends lost 1 base and 3 bases, in that order; junction bases with no gene match: 3. The CDR3 loop spans 14 amino acids. This clonotype occurred many times. Its antigen remains unknown. The J gene is TRBJ2-7, the V gene TRBV4-2; 7 nucleotides align to TRBD2. Material: PBMCs or a T cell subset sorted from them (not recorded which). The sequence was collected from a man aged 18 to 35 who had mild COVID-19 (a few samples of this study predate the infection). Cell type and time point are not known. CDR3 loop: CASSQGGGGYEQYF. In DNA, the CDR3 is TGTGCCAGCAGCCAAGGTGGGGGGGGCTACGAGCAGTACTTC.